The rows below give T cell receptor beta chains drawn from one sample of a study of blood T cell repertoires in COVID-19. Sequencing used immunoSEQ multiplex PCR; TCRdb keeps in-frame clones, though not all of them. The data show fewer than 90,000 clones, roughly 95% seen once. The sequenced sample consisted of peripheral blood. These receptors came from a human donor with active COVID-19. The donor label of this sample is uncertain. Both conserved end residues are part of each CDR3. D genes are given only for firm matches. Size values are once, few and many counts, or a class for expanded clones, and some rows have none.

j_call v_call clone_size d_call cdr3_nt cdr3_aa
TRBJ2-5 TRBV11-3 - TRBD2 TGTGCCAGCAGCCTAGGAGCTAGCGGGAGACAAGAGACCCAGTACTTC CASSLGASGRQETQYF
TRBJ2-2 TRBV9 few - TGTGCCAGCAGCGTAGCCCCAGCGGCGAACACCGGGGAGCTGTTTTTT CASSVAPAANTGELFF
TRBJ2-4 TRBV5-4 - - TGTGCCAGCAGCCCGCATGGTGGGGTAGCGGCCAAAAACATTCAGTACTTC CASSPHGGVAAKNIQYF
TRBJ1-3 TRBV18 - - TGTGCCAGCTCACTAAACGGCCCCGGGAACACCATATATTTT CASSLNGPGNTIYF
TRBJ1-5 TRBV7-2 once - TGTGCCAGCAGCCCGACAGTTAGCAATCAGCCCCAGCATTTT CASSPTVSNQPQHF
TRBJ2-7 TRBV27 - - TGTGCCAGCAGTTTATCGAGGGGGAGGGCCTACGAGCAGTACTTC CASSLSRGRAYEQYF
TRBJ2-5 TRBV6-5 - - TGTGCCAGCAGGAGGGTAGCGCACCAAGAGACCCAGTACTTC CASRRVAHQETQYF
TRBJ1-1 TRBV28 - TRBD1 TGTGCCACCGTACAGGGGGCGGTGAACACTGAAGCTTTCTTT CATVQGAVNTEAFF
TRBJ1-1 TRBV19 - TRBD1 TGTGCCAGTCATCCCGGGACAGCGCGTGCTTTCTTT CASHPGTARAFF
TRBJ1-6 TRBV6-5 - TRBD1 TGTGCCAGCAGTTACTCGAAGAGGACAGGGCTCTCACCCCTCCACTTT CASSYSKRTGLSPLHF
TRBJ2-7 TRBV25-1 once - TGTGCCAGCAGTCCCACAGGCCCTGGGTCCTACGAGCAGTACTTC CASSPTGPGSYEQYF
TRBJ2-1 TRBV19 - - TGTGCCAGTAGTATATCCGAGGCCAATGAGCAGTTCTTC CASSISEANEQFF
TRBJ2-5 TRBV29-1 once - TGCAGCGCCGCGGCAGGGGAGACCCAGTACTTC CSAAAGETQYF
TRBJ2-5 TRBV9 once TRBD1 TGTGCCAGCAGCGGGACAGGGAGTTACCAAGAGACCCAGTACTTC CASSGTGSYQETQYF
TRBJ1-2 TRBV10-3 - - TGTGCCATCAGGGGAACACAGGGAAATGGCTACACCTTC CAIRGTQGNGYTF
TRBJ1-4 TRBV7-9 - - TGTGCCAGCAGCTTAGCAGAGATCAGGCACCGTGAAAAACTGTTTTTT CASSLAEIRHREKLFF
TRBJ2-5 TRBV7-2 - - TGTGCCAGCAGCTTAGGGCGGAGCCTACAAGAGACCCAGTACTTC CASSLGRSLQETQYF
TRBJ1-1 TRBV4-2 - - TGTGCCAGCAGCCAGGAGGGCCGGCACAGAACGAACACTGAAGCTTTCTTT CASSQEGRHRTNTEAFF
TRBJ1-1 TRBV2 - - TGTGCCAGGGCAGGGGTAGCGAACACTGAAGCTTTCTTT CARAGVANTEAFF
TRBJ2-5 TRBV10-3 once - TGTGCCATCAGTGAGTCGACAAATCAAGAGACCCAGTACTTC CAISESTNQETQYF
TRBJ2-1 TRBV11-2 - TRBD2 TGTGCCAGCAGCCTCCTAGGACTAGATGAGCAGTTCTTC CASSLLGLDEQFF
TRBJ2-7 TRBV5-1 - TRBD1 TGCGCCAGCAGCTCCGGGACAGGGGACTACGAGCAGTACTTC CASSSGTGDYEQYF
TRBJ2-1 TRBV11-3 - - TGTGCCAGCAGCGGCGCTTCTAGCGGAGGGGGGGATGAGCAGTTCTTC CASSGASSGGGDEQFF
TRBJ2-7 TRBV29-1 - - TGCAGCGTTGTTTCAGGGGATAGCTACGAGCAGTACTTC CSVVSGDSYEQYF
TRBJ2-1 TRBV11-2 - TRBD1 TGTGCCAGCAGGAGACAGGGATCCTCCTACAATGAGCAGTTCTTC CASRRQGSSYNEQFF
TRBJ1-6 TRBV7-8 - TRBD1 TGTGCCAGCAGCCCCCAACAGGGGGCTAAGAATTCACCCCTCCACTTT CASSPQQGAKNSPLHF
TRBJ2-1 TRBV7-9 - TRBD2 TGTGCCAGCAGTCTTAGCGGGGGAACCTACAATGAGCAGTTCTTC CASSLSGGTYNEQFF
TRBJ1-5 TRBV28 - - TGTGCCAGCAAAATCGGTGGGGGGACCCAGCATTTT CASKIGGGTQHF
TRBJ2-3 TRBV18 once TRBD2 TGTGCCAGCTCACCAACCCAGCGGGAGGGGCGAGATACGCAGTATTTT CASSPTQREGRDTQYF
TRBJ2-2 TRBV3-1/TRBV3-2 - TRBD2 TGTGCCAGCAGCCAAGTGGGGGGGAGATTATACACCGGGGAGCTGTTTTTT CASSQVGGRLYTGELFF
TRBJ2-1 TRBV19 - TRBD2 TGTGCCAGTAGTTCCTCCGGGGGAGGGTACAATGAGCAGTTCTTC CASSSSGGGYNEQFF